A selection of T cell receptor beta chains follows, all from one sample in a study of spatial heterogeneity in lung cancer. TCRdb reprocessed the 5' RACE reads via MiXCR and lists one record per CDR3 protein. The sample consists of more than 15,000 distinct CDR3 sequences, around 6% of them appearing once. The material sequenced was lung tumor tissue, taken at surgery. These receptor sequences come from a male donor with early-stage non-small cell lung cancer. CDR3s include the opening cysteine and the closing phenylalanine or tryptophan. Each record gives: D gene, clone size, V gene, J gene, CDR3 protein, CDR3 DNA. D genes are given only for firm matches. Expanded clones are given a class, and other clones once, few, many or no size at all.

d_call: .; clone_size: .; v_call: TRBV20-1; j_call: TRBJ2-3; cdr3_aa: CSAGTGTGLASTDTQYF; cdr3_nt: TGCAGTGCTGGAACCGGGACCGGTCTCGCCAGCACAGATACGCAGTATTTT
d_call: .; clone_size: few; v_call: TRBV12-3/TRBV12-4; j_call: TRBJ2-5; cdr3_aa: CASSLLSTQETQYF; cdr3_nt: TGTGCCAGCAGTTTACTCTCTACTCAGGAGACCCAGTACTTC
d_call: TRBD1; clone_size: many; v_call: TRBV28; j_call: TRBJ1-5; cdr3_aa: CASSFRQGINQPQHF; cdr3_nt: TGTGCCAGCAGTTTTAGACAGGGGATCAATCAGCCCCAGCATTTT
d_call: TRBD2; clone_size: many; v_call: TRBV27; j_call: TRBJ2-1; cdr3_aa: CASRREASYNEQFF; cdr3_nt: TGTGCCAGCAGACGGGAGGCCTCCTACAATGAGCAGTTCTTC
d_call: .; clone_size: many; v_call: TRBV6-5; j_call: TRBJ2-6; cdr3_aa: CASSYNPSSGANVLTF; cdr3_nt: TGTGCCAGCAGTTACAACCCCTCGTCTGGGGCCAACGTCCTGACTTTC
d_call: .; clone_size: medium-sized; v_call: TRBV12-3/TRBV12-4; j_call: TRBJ1-3; cdr3_aa: CASTPAGNTIYF; cdr3_nt: TGTGCCAGCACCCCAGCTGGAAACACCATATATTTT
d_call: .; clone_size: many; v_call: TRBV9; j_call: TRBJ1-1; cdr3_aa: CASSPTSGGARRNTEAFF; cdr3_nt: TGTGCCAGCAGCCCCACGAGTGGGGGGGCTCGGAGGAACACTGAAGCTTTCTTT
d_call: .; clone_size: .; v_call: TRBV7-2; j_call: TRBJ2-2; cdr3_aa: CASSPPFRGYTGELFF; cdr3_nt: TGTGCCAGCAGCCCCCCCTTCAGGGGCTACACCGGGGAGCTGTTTTTT
d_call: .; clone_size: medium-sized; v_call: TRBV13; j_call: TRBJ2-2; cdr3_aa: CASSFSMNTGELFF; cdr3_nt: TGTGCCAGCAGCTTTTCTATGAACACCGGGGAGCTGTTTTTT
d_call: .; clone_size: many; v_call: TRBV6-1; j_call: TRBJ1-1; cdr3_aa: CASTLGRTSRGHTEAFF; cdr3_nt: TGTGCCAGCACGCTTGGCCGGACCTCGAGAGGTCACACTGAAGCTTTCTTT
d_call: .; clone_size: many; v_call: TRBV11-2; j_call: TRBJ1-6; cdr3_aa: CASSRRSSSYNSPLHF; cdr3_nt: TGTGCCAGCAGCCGGAGAAGCAGCTCCTATAATTCACCCCTCCACTTT
d_call: .; clone_size: many; v_call: TRBV7-2; j_call: TRBJ1-5; cdr3_aa: CASSLAPAGYQPQHF; cdr3_nt: TGTGCCAGCAGCTTAGCGCCGGCAGGCTATCAGCCCCAGCATTTT
d_call: .; clone_size: medium-sized; v_call: TRBV18; j_call: TRBJ1-1; cdr3_aa: CASSPGATNTEAFF; cdr3_nt: TGTGCCAGCTCACCGGGAGCTACTAACACTGAAGCTTTCTTT
d_call: .; clone_size: .; v_call: TRBV20-1; j_call: TRBJ2-7; cdr3_aa: CSARVLRGGYEQYF; cdr3_nt: TGCAGTGCTAGAGTACTCAGGGGAGGCTACGAGCAGTACTTC
d_call: TRBD2; clone_size: many; v_call: TRBV6-5; j_call: TRBJ2-1; cdr3_aa: CASSHGTGGLAGVNNEQFF; cdr3_nt: TGTGCCAGCAGCCACGGGACAGGGGGACTAGCGGGAGTAAACAATGAGCAGTTCTTC
d_call: TRBD2; clone_size: .; v_call: TRBV3-1; j_call: TRBJ2-1; cdr3_aa: CASSQGTSGRRSEQFF; cdr3_nt: TGTGCCAGCAGCCAAGGGACTAGCGGGAGAAGGAGTGAGCAGTTCTTC
d_call: .; clone_size: many; v_call: TRBV7-2; j_call: TRBJ2-7; cdr3_aa: CASSLSQSSYEQYF; cdr3_nt: TGTGCCAGCAGCCTGTCACAGAGCTCCTACGAGCAGTACTTC
d_call: .; clone_size: many; v_call: TRBV12-3/TRBV12-4; j_call: TRBJ2-7; cdr3_aa: CASSGGGTYEQYF; cdr3_nt: TGTGCCAGCAGCGGCGGCGGGACCTACGAGCAGTACTTC
d_call: TRBD2; clone_size: many; v_call: TRBV6-2/TRBV6-3; j_call: TRBJ2-1; cdr3_aa: CASSSPAGVEQFF; cdr3_nt: TGTGCCAGCAGTTCCCCGGCGGGGGTTGAGCAGTTCTTC
d_call: .; clone_size: many; v_call: TRBV6-6; j_call: TRBJ2-1; cdr3_aa: CASSARNGPGVNEQFF; cdr3_nt: TGTGCCAGCAGTGCGAGGAACGGGCCAGGGGTCAATGAGCAGTTCTTC
d_call: .; clone_size: many; v_call: TRBV5-1; j_call: TRBJ2-7; cdr3_aa: CASSLMTDSYEQYF; cdr3_nt: TGCGCCAGCAGCTTGATGACGGACTCCTACGAGCAGTACTTC
d_call: TRBD2; clone_size: many; v_call: TRBV6-2/TRBV6-3; j_call: TRBJ2-7; cdr3_aa: CASSYSRDRGGYEQYF; cdr3_nt: TGTGCCAGCAGTTACTCGAGGGATCGGGGGGGCTACGAGCAGTACTTC
d_call: TRBD2; clone_size: .; v_call: TRBV7-2; j_call: TRBJ2-3; cdr3_aa: CASSFQRGGGSTDTQYF; cdr3_nt: TGTGCCAGCAGCTTCCAGCGGGGGGGTGGTAGCACAGATACGCAGTATTTT
d_call: .; clone_size: few; v_call: TRBV11-2; j_call: TRBJ2-1; cdr3_aa: CASSHQARRPYNEQFF; cdr3_nt: TGTGCCAGCAGCCACCAAGCGCGGCGCCCCTACAATGAGCAGTTCTTC
d_call: .; clone_size: many; v_call: TRBV5-4; j_call: TRBJ1-4; cdr3_aa: CASSFDSQLFF; cdr3_nt: TGTGCCAGCAGTTTCGACAGTCAACTGTTTTTT
d_call: .; clone_size: many; v_call: TRBV20-1; j_call: TRBJ1-1; cdr3_aa: CSARDTPSGDF; cdr3_nt: TGCAGTGCTAGAGACACACCCTCTGGGGATTTT
d_call: .; clone_size: few; v_call: TRBV7-2; j_call: TRBJ2-5; cdr3_aa: CASSLVGGETQYF; cdr3_nt: TGTGCCAGCAGCTTAGTCGGGGGAGAGACCCAGTACTTC
d_call: .; clone_size: many; v_call: TRBV5-1; j_call: TRBJ1-1; cdr3_aa: CASSWRGQNTEAFF; cdr3_nt: TGCGCCAGCAGCTGGCGGGGCCAAAACACTGAAGCTTTCTTT
d_call: TRBD2; clone_size: many; v_call: TRBV5-1; j_call: TRBJ2-1; cdr3_aa: CASSSGVAGDLFF; cdr3_nt: TGCGCCAGCAGCTCGGGTGTGGCGGGGGATCTGTTCTTC
d_call: .; clone_size: many; v_call: TRBV27; j_call: TRBJ1-5; cdr3_aa: CASSLRPRSPQHF; cdr3_nt: TGTGCCAGCAGTTTGAGGCCACGGTCGCCCCAGCATTTT
d_call: .; clone_size: .; v_call: TRBV9; j_call: TRBJ2-1; cdr3_aa: CASSGRTNEQFF; cdr3_nt: TGTGCCAGCAGCGGGAGGACGAATGAGCAGTTCTTC
d_call: .; clone_size: .; v_call: TRBV12-3/TRBV12-4; j_call: TRBJ1-5; cdr3_aa: CASSLQRYQPQHF; cdr3_nt: TGTGCCAGCAGTTTACAGAGATATCAGCCCCAGCATTTC
d_call: TRBD1; clone_size: many; v_call: TRBV27; j_call: TRBJ1-5; cdr3_aa: CASSSQGAAQPQHF; cdr3_nt: TGTGCCAGCAGTTCCCAGGGGGCCGCTCAGCCCCAGCATTTT
d_call: TRBD2; clone_size: many; v_call: TRBV3-1; j_call: TRBJ2-2; cdr3_aa: CASSQGTGGYTGELFF; cdr3_nt: TGTGCCAGCAGCCAAGGGACGGGAGGCTACACCGGGGAGCTGTTTTTT
d_call: .; clone_size: .; v_call: TRBV5-6; j_call: TRBJ2-1; cdr3_aa: CASSFSDRNTNEQFF; cdr3_nt: TGTGCCAGCAGCTTCAGCGACCGGAATACCAATGAGCAGTTCTTC
d_call: .; clone_size: many; v_call: TRBV21-1; j_call: TRBJ2-2; cdr3_aa: CASSKALSGLTGELFF; cdr3_nt: TGTGCCAGCAGCAAAGCGCTCAGCGGGCTCACCGGGGAGCTGTTTTTT
d_call: .; clone_size: many; v_call: TRBV6-5; j_call: TRBJ1-6; cdr3_aa: CASSTDRRGSPLHF; cdr3_nt: TGTGCCAGCAGTACAGACAGGCGTGGTTCACCCCTCCACTTT
d_call: .; clone_size: many; v_call: TRBV11-1; j_call: TRBJ2-2; cdr3_aa: CASSFSQDTGELFF; cdr3_nt: TGTGCCAGCAGCTTTAGCCAGGACACCGGGGAGCTGTTTTTT
d_call: .; clone_size: many; v_call: TRBV7-2; j_call: TRBJ1-1; cdr3_aa: CASGHTGGGRGNTEAFF; cdr3_nt: TGTGCCAGCGGCCACACGGGGGGGGGCCGGGGGAACACTGAAGCTTTCTTT
d_call: TRBD1; clone_size: many; v_call: TRBV6-1; j_call: TRBJ1-5; cdr3_aa: CASVTGAGNQPQHF; cdr3_nt: TGTGCCAGCGTAACAGGGGCGGGCAATCAGCCCCAGCATTTT
d_call: TRBD1; clone_size: .; v_call: TRBV4-3; j_call: TRBJ1-1; cdr3_aa: CASSLYGTENTEAFF; cdr3_nt: TGCGCCAGCAGCCTTTATGGGACAGAGAACACTGAAGCTTTCTTT
d_call: .; clone_size: many; v_call: TRBV28; j_call: TRBJ2-5; cdr3_aa: CASSRGTRYQETQYF; cdr3_nt: TGTGCCAGCAGTCGAGGGACACGGTACCAAGAGACCCAGTACTTC
d_call: .; clone_size: .; v_call: TRBV7-2; j_call: TRBJ1-1; cdr3_aa: CASSSRTTNTEAFF; cdr3_nt: TGTGCCAGCAGCTCCCGGACAACGAACACTGAAGCTTTCTTT
d_call: .; clone_size: few; v_call: TRBV7-2; j_call: TRBJ2-3; cdr3_aa: CASSLDARPDTQYF; cdr3_nt: TGTGCCAGCAGCTTAGACGCGAGGCCAGATACGCAGTATTTT
d_call: .; clone_size: many; v_call: TRBV3-1; j_call: TRBJ1-5; cdr3_aa: CASSHSSNQPQHF; cdr3_nt: TGTGCCAGCAGCCATTCCAGCAATCAGCCCCAGCATTTT
d_call: .; clone_size: many; v_call: TRBV20-1; j_call: TRBJ2-2; cdr3_aa: CSARRRDRNTGELFF; cdr3_nt: TGCAGTGCTAGACGGCGGGATAGGAACACCGGGGAGCTGTTTTTT
d_call: .; clone_size: many; v_call: TRBV5-1; j_call: TRBJ1-1; cdr3_aa: CASSVGRGNTEAFF; cdr3_nt: TGCGCCAGCAGCGTGGGACGGGGGAACACTGAAGCTTTCTTT
d_call: TRBD1; clone_size: many; v_call: TRBV18; j_call: TRBJ2-7; cdr3_aa: CASSPGTGKYNEQYF; cdr3_nt: TGTGCCAGCTCACCCGGGACAGGGAAGTATAACGAGCAGTACTTC
d_call: .; clone_size: many; v_call: TRBV7-3; j_call: TRBJ1-6; cdr3_aa: CASSTLSNSPLHF; cdr3_nt: TGTGCCAGCAGCACGTTAAGTAATTCACCCCTCCACTTT
d_call: TRBD2; clone_size: medium-sized; v_call: TRBV6-5; j_call: TRBJ2-1; cdr3_aa: CASSYAGGGNNEQFF; cdr3_nt: TGTGCCAGCAGTTATGCCGGGGGAGGGAACAATGAGCAGTTCTTC
d_call: .; clone_size: many; v_call: TRBV12-3/TRBV12-4; j_call: TRBJ2-7; cdr3_aa: CASRQGGVDEQYF; cdr3_nt: TGTGCCAGCAGGCAGGGGGGAGTAGACGAGCAGTACTTC
d_call: TRBD1; clone_size: .; v_call: TRBV20-1; j_call: TRBJ2-3; cdr3_aa: CSARPGTGETDTQYF; cdr3_nt: TGCAGTGCTAGACCCGGGACAGGGGAGACAGATACGCAGTATTTT
d_call: TRBD2; clone_size: .; v_call: TRBV19; j_call: TRBJ2-1; cdr3_aa: CASKAEAGGYNEQFF; cdr3_nt: TGTGCCAGTAAAGCGGAAGCGGGAGGGTACAATGAGCAGTTCTTC
d_call: .; clone_size: many; v_call: TRBV11-2; j_call: TRBJ1-4; cdr3_aa: CASSQDRHNEKLFF; cdr3_nt: TGTGCCAGCAGCCAGGACAGACATAATGAAAAACTGTTTTTT
d_call: .; clone_size: many; v_call: TRBV7-2; j_call: TRBJ1-3; cdr3_aa: CASSLAGGNTIYF; cdr3_nt: TGTGCCAGCAGCTTAGCAGGGGGAAACACCATATATTTT
d_call: TRBD2; clone_size: many; v_call: TRBV4-1; j_call: TRBJ2-1; cdr3_aa: CASSQGPGGPNEQFF; cdr3_nt: TGCGCCAGCAGCCAAGGACCGGGAGGGCCGAATGAGCAGTTCTTC
d_call: .; clone_size: many; v_call: TRBV5-1; j_call: TRBJ1-1; cdr3_aa: CASSPTAYTEAFF; cdr3_nt: TGCGCCAGCAGCCCGACAGCGTACACTGAAGCTTTCTTT